The 15 T cell receptor beta chains below come from one sample, sequenced in a study of T cell responses to AZD1222 COVID-19 vaccine. The assay was immunoSEQ multiplex PCR, and TCRdb's table has in-frame clones only and misses some. The table shows roughly 150,000 clones, with around 90% occurring only once. Here the sequenced sample was peripheral blood, taken on day 0 of AZD1222 vaccination. Source of these receptors: an adult in good health.

This clone was detected only once. V and J are TRBV5-1 and TRBJ2-7; 10 bases are shared with TRBD2. Per the germline V gene, CDR1 is SGHRS and CDR2 is YFSETQ. Losses at the gene ends were 4 bases for V and 3 bases for J; bases not matched to a gene: 4. The CDR3 is made up of 14 amino acids. The CDR3 bases are TGCGCCAGCAGCGCGGGACTAGCGCTCTACGAGCAGTACTTC. Its translation: CASSAGLALYEQYF.

The CDR3 spells CASSEQGYTDTQYF. CDR3 bases: TGTGCCAGCAGTGAGCAGGGGTACACAGATACGCAGTATTTT. V and J are TRBV2 and TRBJ2-3; D is possibly TRBD1 (6 bases). The CDR3 runs to 14 residues. Trimming shortened V by 3 bases and J by 2 bases, and 9 bases separated the two germline ends. The germline V gene has CDR1 SNHLY and CDR2 FYNNEI.

The V call is TRBV6-2 or TRBV6-3, the J call TRBJ2-7; D not resolved. Germline CDR1 reads MNHEY; CDR2 reads SVGEGT. Trimming removed 2 bases from V and 6 bases from J, with 5 bases in between. CDR3 length equals 11 residues. CDR3 sequence: CASSYVGEQYF. The CDR3, as DNA: TGTGCCAGCAGTTACGTGGGCGAGCAGTACTTC.

The rearrangement links TRBV4-3 to TRBJ2-7; D gene uncertain. This CDR3 has 13 amino acids. Germline loops: CDR1 LGHNA, CDR2 YSLEER. Trimming stripped 0 bases from V and 2 bases from J, with 5 bases between. The CDR3 region is CASSQDGPYEQYF. CDR3 DNA sequence: TGCGCCAGCAGCCAAGATGGACCCTACGAGCAGTACTTC.

V and J are TRBV7-9 and TRBJ2-2; 9 bases are shared with TRBD1. The CDR3 contains 17 residues. The trim removed 5 bases at V and 6 bases at J, leaving 13 bases unmatched. The V gene's germline CDR1 is SEHNR and CDR2 FQNEAQ (reference sequence). The chain's CDR3 is CASSPRDRVYGSGELFF. In DNA, the CDR3 is TGTGCCAGCAGCCCCCGGGACAGGGTATATGGGTCCGGGGAGCTGTTTTTT.

This chain links TRBV7-2 with TRBJ1-1; D call uncertain. This CDR3 contains 13 residues. Germline lookup yields CDR1 SGHTA and CDR2 FQGNSA. V lost 6 bases, J lost 3 bases, and 11 bases lay in between. The CDR3 sequence: CASSFRRDTEAFF. CDR3 DNA: TGTGCCAGCAGTTTTCGGAGGGACACTGAAGCTTTCTTT.

This clone showed up just a few times. The rearrangement links TRBV28 to TRBJ1-4, with 7 positions matching TRBD1. V gave up 6 bases and J gave up 7 bases; unmatched junction bases: 8. Germline V gives CDR1 MDHEN, CDR2 SYDVKM. The CDR3 is made up of 14 amino acids. DNA for the CDR3: TGTGCCAGCAGCCGGGGACAGACACGTGAAAAACTGTTTTTT. Its protein is CASSRGQTREKLFF.

The rearrangement uses TRBV2 and TRBJ1-5; 9 bases align to TRBD1. Germline V gene lookup returns CDR1 SNHLY and CDR2 FYNNEI. The CDR3 is made up of 13 amino acids. Trimming cost V 10 bases and J 4 bases; bases outside gene matches: 5. Here the CDR3 reads CATGGTGNQPQHF. The CDR3, as DNA: TGTGCCACCGGGGGGACAGGGAATCAGCCCCAGCATTTT.

The chain carries TRBV11-2 and TRBJ2-1; 7 bases fit TRBD2. The length of the CDR3 is 14 residues. The germline CDR1 and CDR2 sequences are SGHAT and FQNNGV. Trimming removed 0 bases from V and 12 bases from J; junction bases left unmatched: 8. CDR3: CASSLEREFLGQFF. CDR3 in DNA: TGTGCCAGCAGCTTAGAGCGGGAGTTTTTAGGGCAGTTCTTC.

The chain couples TRBV7-6 to TRBJ2-1, with 9 bases that match TRBD1. V gave up 5 bases and J gave up 9 bases; unmatched junction bases: 8. Germline V gene sequence: CDR1 SGHVS, CDR2 FNYEAQ. The CDR3 runs 14 residues. The DNA of the CDR3 is TGTGCCAGCAGCGTAAACAGGGGGCGAGGTGAGCAGTTCTTC. Its protein product is CASSVNRGRGEQFF.

This clone occurred a few times. The rearrangement joins TRBV5-1 to TRBJ1-6, with 9 bases matching TRBD1. The V and J ends lost 0 bases and 7 bases, in that order; junction bases with no gene match: 5. The germline V gene has CDR1 SGHRS and CDR2 YFSETQ. The CDR3 sequence is 16 residues long. CDR3 in amino acids: CASSLDGQGRNSPLHF. As DNA, the CDR3 is TGCGCCAGCAGCTTGGACGGACAGGGGAGAAATTCACCCCTCCACTTT.

V is TRBV7-2 and J is TRBJ2-7; TRBD2 aligns across 7 bases. CDR1 is SGHTA and CDR2 is FQGNSA in the germline V gene. This CDR3 contains 14 residues. J was trimmed by 0 bases and V by 4 bases; bases with no gene match: 3. The CDR3 region has the DNA TGTGCCAGCAGCTGGTCGGGGGGCTCCTACGAGCAGTACTTC. Its protein product is CASSWSGGSYEQYF. Using reference TRBV7-2 and TRBJ2-7 for the parts outside the CDR3, the full variable domain is GAGVSQSPSNKVTEKGKDVELRCDPISGHTALYWYRQSLGQGLEFLIYFQGNSAPDKSGLPSDRFSAERTGGSVSTLTIQRTQQEDSAVYLCASSWSGGSYEQYFGPGTRLTVT.

The CDR3 protein is CASSLLAGGDTQYF. CDR3 coding DNA: TGTGCCAGCAGTTTATTGGCGGGAGGAGATACGCAGTATTTT. The chain has TRBV27 and TRBJ2-3; 8 positions agree with TRBD2. The CDR3 consists of 14 residues. Germline-derived CDR1 and CDR2 are MNHEY and SMNVEV (reference sequence). With V trimmed by 1 base and J by 5 bases, 2 bases remained unmatched.

This clone was seen a single time. The rearrangement joins TRBV2 to TRBJ1-2, with 7 bases aligning to TRBD1. This CDR3 has 13 amino acids. The V segment lost 5 bases and the J segment 3 bases; nucleotides outside the gene matches: 3. Germline loops: CDR1 SNHLY, CDR2 FYNNEI. In DNA form, the CDR3 reads TGTGCCAGCAGTCGACAGGGCGACTATGGCTACACCTTC. Amino acids: CASSRQGDYGYTF.

The J gene is TRBJ1-2, the V gene TRBV4-2; D gene unclear. The ends were cut back, 0 bases at V and 4 bases at J, with 3 bases in the middle. Looked up from germline, CDR1 is LGHNA and CDR2 is YNFKEQ. The CDR3 sequence is 12 residues long. In DNA form, the CDR3 reads TGTGCCAGCAGCCAAGAACTCTATGGCTACACCTTC. The encoded protein is CASSQELYGYTF.